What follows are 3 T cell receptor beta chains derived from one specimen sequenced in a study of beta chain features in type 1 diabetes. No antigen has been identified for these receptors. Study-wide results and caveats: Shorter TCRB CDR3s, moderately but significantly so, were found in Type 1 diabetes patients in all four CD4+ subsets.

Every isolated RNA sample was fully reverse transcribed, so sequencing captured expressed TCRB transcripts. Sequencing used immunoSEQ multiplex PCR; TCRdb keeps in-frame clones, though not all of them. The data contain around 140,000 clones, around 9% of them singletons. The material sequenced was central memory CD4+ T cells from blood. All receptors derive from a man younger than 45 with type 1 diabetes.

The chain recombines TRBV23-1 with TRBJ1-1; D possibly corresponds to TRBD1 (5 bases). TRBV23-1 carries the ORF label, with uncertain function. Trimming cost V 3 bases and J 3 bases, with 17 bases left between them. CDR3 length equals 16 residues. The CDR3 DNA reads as TGCGCCAGCAGTCACCGTCGGAGGGCGGGGGACACTGAAGCTTTCTTT. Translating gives CASSHRRRAGDTEAFF.

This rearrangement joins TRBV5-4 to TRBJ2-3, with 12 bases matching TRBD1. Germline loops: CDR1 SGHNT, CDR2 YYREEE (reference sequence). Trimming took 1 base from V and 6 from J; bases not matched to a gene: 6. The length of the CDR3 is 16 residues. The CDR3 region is CASSLQGQGASDTQYF. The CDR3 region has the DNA TGTGCCAGCAGCTTGCAGGGACAGGGGGCTTCTGATACGCAGTATTTT.

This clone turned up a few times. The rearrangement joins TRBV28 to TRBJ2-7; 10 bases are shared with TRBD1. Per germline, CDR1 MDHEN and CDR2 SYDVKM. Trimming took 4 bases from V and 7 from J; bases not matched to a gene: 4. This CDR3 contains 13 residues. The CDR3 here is CASSSGQGGEQYF. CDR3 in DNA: TGTGCCAGCAGTTCCGGACAGGGGGGTGAGCAGTACTTC.